This T cell receptor beta chain comes out of a study of Tregs in tolerant kidney transplant recipients. Study-level points and caveats: Few patients were studied, so findings need validation in larger groups. Donor-specific Treg expansion exceeded global Treg expansion in tolerant patients, suggesting antigen drive. Tregs expanded with activated donor B cells seemed most donor-specific.

This table comes from immunoSEQ multiplex PCR, and its TCRdb copy is limited to in-frame clones, with some not included. Of about 83,000 clones listed, under 98% are singletons. As concerns this clone: Its antigen is undetermined.

Unstimulated Tregs (CD4+CD25+CD127-) and CD4+CD25- non-Tregs were sorted from PBMCs. The CDR3 runs to 16 residues. With V trimmed by 5 bases and J by 3 bases, 7 bases remained unmatched. Germline V gene data show CDR1 as SEHNR and CDR2 as FQNEAQ (reference sequence). The rearrangement links TRBV7-9 to TRBJ1-2, with 12 bases identical to TRBD1. The source was CD4+ T cells from blood, collected before the transplant. This clonotype originated in a human donor who received a combined kidney and bone marrow transplant. CDR3 in DNA: TGTGCCAGCAGCCTGGGACAGGGGGCTATCGACTATGGCTACACCTTC. It specifies CASSLGQGAIDYGYTF.